This TCR beta chain was captured in a study of blood T cell repertoires in COVID-19. Study details: From the United States, Italy and Spain came samples of acute and convalescent COVID-19.

Source study methods: Nucleated cell counts were estimated from reference gene primer amplification. Here immunoSEQ multiplex PCR was the method, and the copy in TCRdb shows in-frame clones only, minus some. V and J calls and clone size follow that table, whereas D and trimming were derived from the DNA. The table includes a few hundred thousand clones, 86% detected once. Germline V gene lookup returns CDR1 SGHRS and CDR2 YFSETQ. Trimming removed 1 base from V and 8 bases from J; junction bases left unmatched: 11. CDR3 length: 16 residues. The sequence came from a woman aged 45 to 65 with acute or convalescent COVID-19. The sequencing sample was made of peripheral blood. The chain has TRBV5-1 and TRBJ2-1, with 8 bases matching TRBD2. The CDR3 coding sequence is TGCGCCAGCAGCTTGAGAGGAGCGGGAGCTAGGGATGAGCAGTTCTTC. It yields the protein CASSLRGAGARDEQFF.